The present T cell receptor beta chain was sequenced within a study of CD4 T cells in relation to SARS-CoV-2 and coronaviruses. Study details: No peptide or an HIV-1 Nef peptide pool served as negative control.

Unexposed donor CD4+ T cells date from about 2011-2018, before the COVID-19 pandemic. Isolation of CD4+ T cells took place after less than 13 days in culture. Cells permitting, SARS-CoV-2 S/N and four cold-coronavirus spikes were tested on unexposed-donor CD4+ T cells. As for this clone: The antigen remains unidentified.

The CDR3 contains 15 residues. V shed 2 bases and J 6 bases; nucleotides not matched to a gene: 1. The germline CDR1 and CDR2 sequences are MRHNA and SNTAGT. The method was immunoSEQ multiplex PCR; TCRdb's version includes in-frame clones alone and lacks a portion of them. The sample has fewer than 20,000 clones, 70% to 85% seen once. Sequences were obtained from CD4+ T cells from PBMCs, cultured in vitro. This receptor was obtained from a human donor in good health. The chain recombines TRBV6-4 with TRBJ2-1; TRBD2 agrees at 13 bases. The CDR3 loop is CASSDRTSGSNEQFF. The DNA of the CDR3 is TGTGCCAGCAGTGACAGGACTAGCGGGAGCAATGAGCAGTTCTTC.